Detailed here is one T cell receptor beta chain. Its antigen target is currently unknown. No much larger clone exists at a distance of one base, and base qualities are not known. The method behind the library was 5' RACE. A second roughly 7 to 11 cycle PCR used a sample-barcoded 5' primer and a J-beta primer mix. A template-switch 5' adaptor carrying 12 random nucleotides introduced a unique molecular identifier onto each TCR beta cDNA molecule. Each sample yielded at least 2.5 million CDR3-containing paired-end reads. First-strand cDNA synthesis was performed from all RNA using the Mint cDNA synthesis kit, with priming by a TRBC-specific oligonucleotide. Following uracil-DNA glycosylase treatment, all cDNA underwent a first 18-cycle PCR with the universal primers M1SS and BC2_uni_R. Regarding the original processing steps: Each sample was normalized by randomly selecting 1 million high-quality reads, each carrying a distinct molecular identifier. Reads sharing molecular identifiers were discarded rather than binned into consensus sequences. MiTCR, with a Q25 quality threshold and the strictest error-elimination algorithm, was used for CDR3 identification, clonotype clustering and error correction. Lower-bound total TCR beta diversity was estimated with a nonparametric unseen species model using Euler transformation. TCRdb's own reprocessing of the public reads used fastp at Q25 and MiXCR and kept productive beta chains. Identical CDR3 protein sequences are pooled into one entry, listed with their most common genes and DNA. TCRdb, not the authors, supplied the V and J calls. Recorded for this sample are some 1.8 million distinct CDR3 sequences; about two fifths of them occurred a single time. The ten largest clones add up to under 30% of the sample.

This entry belongs to a study of blood T cells in healthy people across ages (dated by TCRdb to between 2015 and 2017). With regard to the full study: In model experiments, template switching captured roughly one uniquely barcoded TCR beta cDNA molecule for every two T cells. The study analyzed two additional independent replicas of 1 million unique cDNA reads from the same blood draw for two donors, one aged 18 to 30 and one aged 80 or older. To avoid experimental bias, donors of different ages were spread randomly across the sequencing lanes. Donors were grouped into four age groups: young (average about 15 years), middle-aged (39), aged (approximately 58) and long-lived (approximately 82). The study measured age-related changes in TCR beta repertoire diversity using deep sequencing normalized with unique cDNA molecular identifiers.

Systemically healthy Caucasian individuals from Russia, 35 to 50 in total and aged about 6 to 95 years, were included as donors. Around 10 milliliters of peripheral blood were collected from each donor into EDTA-treated Vacutainer tubes. Ficoll-Paque density-gradient centrifugation was used to isolate PBMCs, with at least 7 million per sample. Total RNA, at least 5 micrograms per sample, was extracted from PBMCs with Trizol reagent. For every donor, flow cytometry on a PBMC aliquot measured the percentage of naive CD45RAhigh/CD27high T cells. Including cysteine and phenylalanine, the CDR3 has 19 amino acids. Only the CDR3 DNA is retained, 57 bases long and in frame from the first base. V is trimmed back by 4 bases and J by 3 bases, and the junction contains 22 bases that no gene match accounts for. The germline V gene encodes CDR1 DFQATT and CDR2 SNEGSKA (reference sequence). Points the paper makes about the study in general: As age increased, observed TCR beta diversity per million T cells dropped in a roughly linear way, and a significant reduction was already evident by age about 40. Because donor CMV infection status was unknown, age-related changes in expanded clonotypes were potentially confounded. Compared with the aged group, more naive CD4+ T cells, fewer expanded clones and increased TCR diversity were shown by the long-lived group, suggesting age selection. Observed TCR beta diversity correlated strongly with the percentage of naive T cells measured by flow cytometry. Total diversity estimates from one million sequenced T cells were considered lower bounds and underestimates. Bulk unsorted PBMC profiling prevented conclusive comparison of naive and antigen-experienced compartments.

The V and J genes are TRBV20-1 and TRBJ2-7, with 9 bases matching TRBD1. The clonotype comes from a human donor in good health. The sequencing sample was made of blood. The CDR3 protein is CSATTGGARTIALDYEQYF. The bases read TGCAGTGCTACTACAGGGGGCGCACGGACTATCGCCTTGGACTACGAGCAGTACTTC.